The next 26 T cell receptor beta chains were all read from a single sample in a study of Ad26.COV2.S vaccination and SARS-CoV-2 variants. Treatment meaning: around 19 received Ad26.COV2.S at low or high dose, single or two shots; about 5 received placebo; per-sample allocation not given. Sampling happened 63 days after the first vaccine or placebo injection. Generated by immunoSEQ multiplex PCR, the TCRdb table keeps only in-frame clones and is missing some. The sample includes some 290,000 clones, around four fifths of them seen just once. The sequencing here drew on peripheral blood, taken in a trial of Ad26.COV2.S vaccine versus placebo. These receptors were collected from a person aged 18 to 65 who received the Ad26.COV2.S COVID-19 vaccine or a placebo.

The chain joins TRBV6-5 to TRBJ2-2; tentative D call: TRBD2 (5 bases). V lost 6 bases, J lost 0 bases, and 11 bases lay in between. From germline, CDR1 is MNHEY and CDR2 SVGAGI. This CDR3 has 15 amino acids. The CDR3 sequence is CASRLTGTNTGELFF. DNA for the CDR3: TGTGCCAGCAGACTAACCGGGACGAACACCGGGGAGCTGTTTTTT.

Written as DNA, the CDR3 is TGTGCCAGCAGTCCCCTCGTCTCCGACCAGGAGTACTTC. This translates into CASSPLVSDQEYF. The chain recombines TRBV28 with TRBJ2-7; D remains ambiguous. CDR1 is MDHEN and CDR2 is SYDVKM in the germline V gene. V was cut by 5 bases and J by 11 bases, with 19 bases left in between. The CDR3 contains 13 residues.

The genes are TRBV6-5 and TRBJ2-2; no firm D call. V was clipped by 5 bases and J by 3 bases, with 1 base between them. The V gene's germline CDR1 is MNHEY and CDR2 SVGAGI. The CDR3 totals 11 residues. DNA of the CDR3: TGTGCCAGCAGTCACACCGGGGAGCTGTTTTTT. Translated: CASSHTGELFF.

The chain recombines TRBV3-1 (or the pseudogene TRBV3-2) with TRBJ2-2; D call uncertain. There are 14 residues in the CDR3. V was pared by 4 bases and J by 6 bases, with 12 bases between. Germline V gene lookup returns CDR1 LGHDT and CDR2 YNNKEL (reference sequence). Here the CDR3 reads CASSPGPWSGELFF. The CDR3 nucleotides are TGTGCCAGCAGCCCCGGGCCCTGGTCCGGGGAGCTGTTTTTT.

The V gene is TRBV18, the J gene TRBJ1-1, with 7 bases fitting TRBD1. The CDR3 is 14 amino acids. V lost 5 bases to trimming and J lost 0 bases; unmatched junction nucleotides: 3. Looked up from germline, CDR1 is KGHSH and CDR2 is LQKENI. Written as DNA, the CDR3 is TGTGCCAGCTCATTTGACAGGGTGAACACTGAAGCTTTCTTT. Its protein product is CASSFDRVNTEAFF.

This rearrangement joins TRBV9 to TRBJ1-2, with a weak D call TRBD1 (5 bases). The germline V gene has CDR1 SGDLS and CDR2 YYNGEE. Trimming removed 4 bases from V and 4 bases from J, with 11 bases in between. There are 13 residues in the CDR3. CDR3 residues: CASSTAGFYGYTF. The CDR3 nucleotides read TGTGCCAGCAGCACTGCAGGGTTCTATGGCTACACCTTC. Looking up the rest from reference TRBV9 and TRBJ1-2 gives the full variable domain: DSGVTQTPKHLITATGQRVTLRCSPRSGDLSVYWYQQSLDQGLQFLIQYYNGEERAKGNILERFSAQQFPDLHSELNLSSLELGDSALYFCASSTAGFYGYTFGSGTRLTVV.

V and J are TRBV12-5 and TRBJ1-1, with D unresolved. Germline CDR1 is LGHNT and CDR2 is FRNRAP. V lost 0 bases and J lost 7, with 6 bases in between. CDR3 length equals 12 residues. CDR3 sequence: CASGLVPGEAFF. CDR3 bases: TGTGCTAGTGGTTTGGTACCAGGTGAAGCTTTCTTT.

The chain recombines TRBV18 with TRBJ2-4; 7 bases agree with TRBD2. The CDR3 sequence is 14 residues long. The V and J ends lost 4 bases and 4 bases, in that order; junction bases with no gene match: 4. CDR1 and CDR2 from the germline V gene are KGHSH and LQKENI. CDR3: CASSQASGKNIQYF. In nucleotides, the CDR3 is TGTGCCAGCTCACAAGCTAGCGGTAAAAACATTCAGTACTTC.

This chain connects TRBV4-1 to TRBJ1-6, with D maybe TRBD1 (6 bases). The CDR3 runs 15 residues. Germline values: CDR1 MGHRA, CDR2 YSYEKL. V lost 2 bases and J lost 6, with 11 bases in between. The CDR3 DNA reads TGCGCCAGCAGCCAAATGGACAGACCTAATTCACCCCTCCACTTT. It is translated as CASSQMDRPNSPLHF.

This sequence joins TRBV27 and TRBJ2-1; no clear D. CDR3 length: 14 residues. Trimming removed 5 bases at V and 9 bases at J, with 17 bases between. Germline lookup yields CDR1 MNHEY and CDR2 SMNVEV (reference sequence). This chain's CDR3 is CASSPTFQHAEQFF. Written as DNA, the CDR3 is TGTGCCAGCAGTCCCACCTTCCAACACGCTGAGCAGTTCTTC.

In nucleotides, the CDR3 is TGTGCCAGCAGTGAACCGAGCCACCACAATGAGCAGTTCTTC. It encodes CASSEPSHHNEQFF. The J gene is TRBJ2-1, the V gene TRBV6-1; D not resolved. The V end was cut by 2 bases, the J end by 5 bases, with 10 bases between. CDR3 length equals 14 residues. The germline V gene encodes CDR1 MNHNS and CDR2 SASEGT.

The chain joins TRBV6-5 to TRBJ2-7; a weak D match, TRBD2 (6 bases). Germline V lookup: CDR1 MNHEY, CDR2 SVGAGI. Trimming pared 4 bases from V and 0 bases from J, leaving 16 bases between. The CDR3 loop spans 16 amino acids. CDR3 nucleotide sequence: TGTGCCAGCAGTTCCGCGGGGTCCGACGGCTCCTACGAGCAGTACTTC. Protein: CASSSAGSDGSYEQYF.

The chain is built from TRBV9 and TRBJ2-5, with 10 bases identical to TRBD1. This CDR3 spans 15 amino acids. Unmatched junction bases numbered 6, after V lost 3 bases and J lost 4 bases. Germline CDR1 SGDLS, CDR2 YYNGEE. The CDR3 sequence is CASSEWTGGGETQYF. DNA of the CDR3: TGTGCCAGCAGCGAATGGACAGGGGGAGGAGAGACCCAGTACTTC.

The J gene is TRBJ2-7, the V gene TRBV15, with 11 bases identical to TRBD2. CDR1 LNHNV and CDR2 YYDKDF come from the germline V gene (reference sequence). The CDR3 has 17 amino acids. V lost 3 bases and J lost 2; bases outside the gene matches: 9. The CDR3 coding sequence is TGTGCCACCAGCAGTCTAGCGGGGGGCCCTGAGACCTACGAGCAGTACTTC. Amino acids: CATSSLAGGPETYEQYF. Looking up the rest from reference TRBV15 and TRBJ2-7 gives the full variable domain: DAMVIQNPRYQVTQFGKPVTLSCSQTLNHNVMYWYQQKSSQAPKLLFHYYDKDFNNEADTPDNFQSRRPNTSFCFLDIRSPGLGDTAMYLCATSSLAGGPETYEQYFGPGTRLTVT.

The chain combines TRBV18 with TRBJ1-1; 7 nucleotides agree with TRBD1. V shed 0 bases and J 5 bases; nucleotides not matched to a gene: 6. The CDR3 is 15 residues long. From germline, CDR1 is KGHSH and CDR2 LQKENI. The CDR3 DNA sequence: TGTGCCAGCTCACCACCGTTACAGGGGTCTACTGAAGCTTTCTTT. Amino acid sequence: CASSPPLQGSTEAFF.

The chain carries TRBV5-5 and TRBJ1-2, with D perhaps matching TRBD1 (6 bases). The ends were cut back, 0 bases at V and 1 base at J, with 10 bases in the middle. The CDR3 is made up of 15 amino acids. Looked up from germline, CDR1 is SGHKS and CDR2 is YYEKEE (reference sequence). CDR3 amino acids: CASSLGTAFNYGYTF. In nucleotides, the CDR3 is TGTGCCAGCAGCTTGGGGACAGCGTTTAACTATGGCTACACCTTC.

On this clone itself: One base away lies a much larger clone, so this may be a sequencing read error. The chain is built from TRBV7-6 and TRBJ1-1; possibly TRBD1 for D (5 bases). The ends were cut back, 3 bases at V and 5 bases at J, with 7 bases in the middle. The CDR3 consists of 12 residues. From germline, CDR1 is SGHVS and CDR2 FNYEAQ. Here the CDR3 DNA reads TGTGCCAGCAGCTTGGGGGAAACTGAAGCTTTCTTT. This codes for CASSLGETEAFF.

This rearrangement joins TRBV13 to TRBJ1-2, with 11 bases lining up with TRBD1. The germline CDR1 and CDR2 sequences are PRHDT and FYEKMQ (reference sequence). The V gene end was trimmed by 5 bases and the J gene end by 2 bases; junction bases not matched to a gene: 7. The CDR3 is 16 residues long. CDR3 nucleotide sequence: TGTGCCAGCAGCCCGGGGACAGGGGGGCCCAACTATGGCTACACCTTC. This translates into CASSPGTGGPNYGYTF.

The gene calls are TRBV5-1 and TRBJ2-5; TRBD1 agrees at 10 bases. The germline CDR1 and CDR2 sequences are SGHRS and YFSETQ. With 4 bases clipped from V and 5 bases from J, the junction kept 11 bases outside the gene matches. The length of the CDR3 is 16 residues. CDR3 amino acids: CASSVRQGAVGETQYF. The DNA of the CDR3 is TGCGCCAGCAGCGTTAGACAGGGGGCTGTAGGCGAGACCCAGTACTTC.

This clone has just one count. This chain connects TRBV28 to TRBJ2-7, with TRBD2 matching 7 bases. CDR1 and CDR2 (germline): MDHEN, SYDVKM. Trimming cost V 5 bases and J 6 bases; bases outside gene matches: 7. The CDR3 totals 13 residues. The CDR3 nucleotides read TGTGCCAGCAGTCCTTGGCGGGGGACCGAGCAGTACTTC. Translating gives CASSPWRGTEQYF.

This chain connects TRBV27 to TRBJ2-4; D not certain. This CDR3 spans 15 amino acids. Germline V gene data show CDR1 as MNHEY and CDR2 as SMNVEV (reference sequence). Trimming left V 4 bases short and J 0 bases short, with 10 bases between. CDR3 residues: CASSYLPGAKNIQYF. The CDR3 region has the DNA TGTGCCAGCAGTTATCTCCCCGGAGCCAAAAACATTCAGTACTTC.

The rearrangement joins TRBV5-4 to TRBJ2-6; D not certain. The germline V gene has CDR1 SGHNT and CDR2 YYREEE (reference sequence). The V gene lost 4 bases and the J gene lost 4 bases, with 18 bases spanning the gap. CDR3 size: 17 residues. The CDR3 coding sequence is TGTGCCAGCAGCCGAACCGTCTCAGGTACAGGGGCCAACGTCCTGACTTTC. Amino acid sequence: CASSRTVSGTGANVLTF.

The gene calls are TRBV12-3 or TRBV12-4 and TRBJ2-5, with no clear D. Trimming pared 3 bases from V and 0 bases from J, leaving 2 bases between. The CDR3 contains 12 residues. CDR3 in DNA: TGTGCCAGCAGTTTGTACCAAGAGACCCAGTACTTC. It specifies CASSLYQETQYF.

V gene TRBV3-1 (or the pseudogene TRBV3-2) combines with J gene TRBJ1-2; TRBD1 matches 7 bases. Germline V lookup: CDR1 LGHDT, CDR2 YNNKEL (reference sequence). Germline trimming cut 0 bases from V and 8 bases from J; bases unmatched to any gene: 12. This CDR3 is 16 amino acids long. CDR3 coding DNA: TGTGCCAGCAGCCAAGAGATTCAGGGGGGATCCGGGGGCTACACCTTC. Amino acids: CASSQEIQGGSGGYTF.

The chain employs TRBV27 and TRBJ2-7, with D perhaps matching TRBD1 (5 bases). The ends were cut back, 2 bases at V and 0 bases at J, with 8 bases in the middle. Germline values: CDR1 MNHEY, CDR2 SMNVEV (reference sequence). The CDR3 consists of 14 residues. The CDR3 DNA sequence: TGTGCCAGCAGTTTAATTGACAGCTCCTACGAGCAGTACTTC. As protein: CASSLIDSSYEQYF.

The chain is built from TRBV27 and TRBJ1-1, with D maybe TRBD1 (6 bases). CDR1 and CDR2 from the germline V gene are MNHEY and SMNVEV (reference sequence). Trimming cost V 2 bases and J 2 bases, with 9 bases left between them. CDR3 length: 14 amino acids. In DNA, the CDR3 is TGTGCCAGCAGTTTAGGACAGCCAAACACTGAAGCTTTCTTT. It translates to CASSLGQPNTEAFF.